This T cell receptor beta chain derives from a study of CD8 T cells in Susac syndrome. CDR3 length equals 11 residues. Germline trimming cut 5 bases from V and 5 bases from J; bases unmatched to any gene: 2. The germline V gene encodes CDR1 SQVTM and CDR2 ANQGSEA. Blood CD8+ and CD4+ T cells underwent high-throughput TCR beta sequencing. RNA in amounts of about 0.5 to 1 ug was reverse transcribed with random hexamers. MiXCR was run by TCRdb on the immunoSEQ multiplex PCR reads, yielding one entry per CDR3 protein. The sample holds 75,000 to 95,000 distinct CDR3 sequences; 80% to 95% are singletons and the top ten take 0.35% to 0.5%.

The sequence was obtained from a human donor with Susac syndrome. The chain combines TRBV29-1 with TRBJ1-2; TRBD1 agrees at 7 bases. What was sequenced was CD8+ T cells from PBMCs. The CDR3 coding sequence is TGCAGCGTTACAGGGGTTTATGGCTACACCTTC. It yields the protein CSVTGVYGYTF.